These 31 T cell receptor beta chains were all obtained from the same sample, sequenced in a study of blood T cell repertoires in COVID-19. TCRdb keeps only in-frame clones here, not all; method: immunoSEQ multiplex PCR. Of around 250,000 clones in the sample, 70% to 90% were seen once. Source material: PBMCs or T cells enriched from blood (not recorded which). The receptors come from a woman aged 50 to 60 who had recovered from COVID-19.

This clone was detected ten times or more. The sample carries other DNA sequences with the same CDR3. The chain combines TRBV5-1 with TRBJ1-5, with a possible D match to TRBD1 (6 bases). In germline, CDR1 is SGHRS, CDR2 YFSETQ. V was pared by 4 bases and J by 7 bases, with 15 bases between. This CDR3 contains 14 residues. CDR3 coding DNA: TGCGCCAGCAGCCCAACAGGGTACGACCAGCCCCAGCATTTT. Translated, it gives CASSPTGYDQPQHF.

This clone was observed a few times. DNA for the CDR3: TGCGCCAGCAGTGTCACTAGCGGAAGGAATGAGCAGTTCTTC. It is translated as CASSVTSGRNEQFF. The chain uses TRBV10-2 and TRBJ2-1; 8 nucleotides match TRBD2. V was pared by 4 bases and J by 7 bases, with 6 bases of the junction left unmatched. The CDR3 loop spans 14 amino acids. The germline V gene encodes CDR1 WSHSY and CDR2 SAAADI.

The chain recombines TRBV3-1 (or the pseudogene TRBV3-2) with TRBJ2-1; 7 nucleotides agree with TRBD1. The CDR3 is 15 residues long. J gave up 2 bases and V 4 bases, and 5 bases lay outside the gene matches. Germline V gives CDR1 LGHDT, CDR2 YNNKEL (reference sequence). CDR3 coding DNA: TGTGCCAGCAGCCGGGAACAGGGGCCCTACAATGAGCAGTTCTTC. The encoded protein is CASSREQGPYNEQFF.

A remark on this clone: Germline and junction disagree at one end, which may indicate a read error. The V and J genes are TRBV28 and TRBJ2-7; 8 bases are shared with TRBD2. Germline V CDR1 and CDR2: MDHEN, SYDVKM. This CDR3 has 11 residues. CDR3 DNA sequence: TGTGCCAGCAGCCGCGGGACTAGGGAGTTCTTC. This codes for CASSRGTREFF.

The rearrangement uses TRBV11-1 and TRBJ1-4; D is undetermined. The germline CDR1 and CDR2 sequences are SGHAT and FQDESV (reference sequence). The CDR3 is 15 amino acids. Trimming cost V 5 bases and J 10 bases, with 20 bases left between them. CDR3 in amino acids: CASSPTTTLSGKLFF. For the CDR3, the DNA is TGTGCCAGCAGCCCCACCACCACGCTTTCAGGAAAACTGTTTTTT.

The gene calls are TRBV5-1 and TRBJ2-5; 8 bases fit TRBD2. Trimming at V came to 6 bases and at J to 2 bases, leaving 0 bases not matched to a gene. The V gene's germline CDR1 is SGHRS and CDR2 YFSETQ. This CDR3 region has 12 residues. The CDR3 loop reads CASTSGQETQYF. The CDR3 nucleotides read TGCGCCAGCACTAGCGGGCAAGAGACCCAGTACTTC.

This clone was recorded only once. This chain connects TRBV19 to TRBJ2-3, with 10 nucleotides matching TRBD2. CDR1 and CDR2 (germline): LNHDA, SQIVND (reference sequence). J lost 0 bases, V lost 4 bases, and 13 bases had no gene match. The CDR3 loop spans 19 amino acids. CDR3 nucleotide sequence: TGTGCCAGTAGTACATTCACTAGCGGGATGGGACTTAGCACAGATACGCAGTATTTT. Translation gives CASSTFTSGMGLSTDTQYF.

V and J are TRBV2 and TRBJ2-3; 8 bases fit TRBD1. The CDR3 runs to 13 residues. Germline CDR1 reads SNHLY; CDR2 reads FYNNEI. The junction had 5 bases not matched to a gene; V was cut back by 6 bases and J by 6 bases. CDR3 in amino acids: CASRQGVYDTQYF. DNA of the CDR3: TGTGCCAGCAGACAGGGGGTGTACGATACGCAGTATTTT.

The table lists this clone with a count of one. The V call is TRBV25-1, the J call TRBJ2-7; D might be TRBD1 (6 bases). The CDR3 spans 14 residues. The V end lost 3 bases, the J end lost 5 bases, and 14 bases lay between the germline ends. Per the germline V gene, CDR1 is MGHDK and CDR2 is SYGVNS. The CDR3 reads CASSEIQGSHEQYF. The CDR3 DNA is TGTGCCAGCAGTGAGATACAGGGTAGCCACGAGCAGTACTTC.

The chain is built from TRBV29-1 and TRBJ1-5; the match to TRBD1 covers 8 bases. The ends lost 5 bases at V and 4 bases at J; junction bases unmatched: 7. Germline assignment: CDR1 SQVTM and CDR2 ANQGSEA. CDR3 length: 14 amino acids. The CDR3 here is CSVRIQGANQPQHF. The CDR3 DNA is TGCAGCGTTCGCATCCAGGGGGCTAATCAGCCCCAGCATTTT. Combining the CDR3 with reference TRBV29-1 and TRBJ1-5 gives the whole variable domain SAVISQKPSRDICQRGTSLTIQCQVDSQVTMMFWYRQQPGQSLTLIATANQGSEATYESGFVIDKFPISRPNLTFSTLTVSNMSPEDSSIYLCSVRIQGANQPQHFGDGTRLSIL.

The rearrangement joins TRBV30 to TRBJ1-5, with 7 bases aligning to TRBD1. Germline CDR1 reads GTSNPN; CDR2 reads SVGIG (reference sequence). The CDR3 covers 17 residues. The J segment lost 3 bases and the V segment lost 1 base, leaving 12 bases of the junction unmatched. The CDR3 DNA sequence: TGTGCCTGGAGTGAGAGACGAGGACAGGACCTCAATCAGCCCCAGCATTTT. Its translation: CAWSERRGQDLNQPQHF.

The chain uses TRBV7-9 and TRBJ2-1; tentative D call: TRBD2 (5 bases). From germline, CDR1 is SEHNR and CDR2 FQNEAQ (reference sequence). V was shortened by 2 bases and J by 9 bases, with 11 bases between the two germline ends. The CDR3 extends over 13 amino acids. Here the CDR3 reads CASSLFLEGEQFF. The CDR3 coding sequence is TGTGCCAGCAGCTTATTCCTCGAGGGTGAGCAGTTCTTC.

This clone was counted once. This chain uses TRBV2 with TRBJ1-6, with unresolved D. Germline lookup yields CDR1 SNHLY and CDR2 FYNNEI. CDR3 size: 13 residues. Deletions cut 7 bases from V and 6 bases from J, with 10 bases between. CDR3 in DNA: TGTGCCAGCATGGGCGAAGGTAATTCACCCCTCCACTTT. This codes for CASMGEGNSPLHF.

V and J are TRBV5-1 and TRBJ1-4, with a possible D match to TRBD1 (5 bases). V lost 0 bases and J 7 bases, leaving 10 bases between the germline ends. This CDR3 contains 14 residues. The germline gives CDR1 SGHRS, CDR2 YFSETQ. CDR3 region: CASSLGQGSEKLFF. The CDR3, as DNA: TGCGCCAGCAGCTTGGGCCAGGGAAGTGAAAAACTGTTTTTT.

This chain connects TRBV24-1 to TRBJ2-2; D call uncertain. The V end lost 3 bases, the J end lost 0 bases, and 16 bases lay between the germline ends. Looked up from germline, CDR1 is KGHDR and CDR2 is SFDVKD. The CDR3 sequence is 18 residues long. CDR3 residues: CATSDPSRVQTNTGELFF. In nucleotides, the CDR3 is TGTGCCACCAGTGATCCCAGCCGGGTCCAAACGAACACCGGGGAGCTGTTTTTT.

The gene calls are TRBV5-1 and TRBJ2-7; the match to TRBD2 covers 8 bases. Germline loops: CDR1 SGHRS, CDR2 YFSETQ. The ends lost 1 base at V and 6 bases at J; junction bases unmatched: 6. This CDR3 has 14 residues. The CDR3 is CASSLRGLGLEQYF. CDR3 DNA: TGCGCCAGCAGCTTGAGGGGACTAGGTCTCGAGCAGTACTTC. Filled out from reference TRBV5-1 and TRBJ2-7, the complete variable domain reads KAGVTQTPRYLIKTRGQQVTLSCSPISGHRSVSWYQQTPGQGLQFLFEYFSETQRNKGNFPGRFSGRQFSNSRSEMNVSTLELGDSALYLCASSLRGLGLEQYFGPGTRLTVT.

The rearrangement links TRBV11-3 to TRBJ2-7; D ambiguous. V was trimmed by 1 base and J by 1 base, leaving 5 bases between them. This CDR3 comprises 13 residues. Germline V CDR1 and CDR2: SGHNT, YENEEA. CDR3 amino acids: CASSLAASYEQYF. CDR3 DNA sequence: TGTGCCAGCAGCTTAGCTGCGTCCTACGAGCAGTACTTC.

This chain uses TRBV27 with TRBJ2-2; 9 nucleotides line up with TRBD1. V gave up 5 bases and J gave up 4 bases; unmatched junction bases: 2. The germline V gene encodes CDR1 MNHEY and CDR2 SMNVEV (reference sequence). CDR3 size: 14 residues. As DNA, the CDR3 is TGTGCCAGCAGTAGGGGACAGGGCACCGGGGAGCTGTTTTTT. Translated, it gives CASSRGQGTGELFF.

The chain joins TRBV9 to TRBJ1-1; TRBD1 might be the D (6 bases). The CDR3 spans 17 residues. Germline V gene sequence: CDR1 SGDLS, CDR2 YYNGEE. The V gene lost 0 bases and the J gene lost 3 bases, with 18 bases spanning the gap. The CDR3 coding sequence is TGTGCCAGCAGCGTAGCCCCCCCCGGGAAGGGGGACACTGAAGCTTTCTTT. It encodes CASSVAPPGKGDTEAFF.

This sequence joins TRBV28 and TRBJ1-1; D is possibly TRBD1 (6 bases). The CDR3 is 15 amino acids. The germline CDR1 and CDR2 sequences are MDHEN and SYDVKM. Trimming removed 5 bases at V and 1 base at J, with 14 bases between. The CDR3 reads CASSGGSTGNTEAFF. CDR3 sequence (DNA): TGTGCCAGCAGTGGGGGCTCGACGGGGAACACTGAAGCTTTCTTT.

The chain links TRBV5-1 to TRBJ2-7; D is perhaps TRBD1 (5 bases). V lost 2 bases, J lost 7 bases, and 16 bases lay in between. Germline V gene sequence: CDR1 SGHRS, CDR2 YFSETQ. The CDR3 runs 14 residues. For the CDR3, the DNA is TGCGCCAGCAGCTTATCACAGGCCTTGGTGGAGCAGTACTTC. This sequence encodes CASSLSQALVEQYF.

The chain combines TRBV12-5 with TRBJ2-7; possibly TRBD1 for D (5 bases). Trimming pared 0 bases from V and 0 bases from J, leaving 9 bases between. The CDR3 is 15 residues long. Germline CDR1 reads LGHNT; CDR2 reads FRNRAP. Here the CDR3 DNA reads TGTGCTAGTGGTTTGGTCGACAGTCCCTCCTACGAGCAGTACTTC. This gives the protein CASGLVDSPSYEQYF.

In this sample, this clone turned up once. The chain combines TRBV28 with TRBJ1-2, with 8 bases aligning to TRBD1. V trimming: 4 bases; J trimming: 8 bases; junction bases outside the gene matches: 15. Germline V gene lookup returns CDR1 MDHEN and CDR2 SYDVKM. This CDR3 is 16 amino acids long. CDR3 sequence reads: CASSSAKTGGAGGYTF. Written as DNA, the CDR3 is TGTGCCAGCAGTTCTGCCAAAACAGGGGGAGCTGGAGGCTACACCTTC.

CDR3 sequence: CARLGLPGEQFF. In DNA form, the CDR3 reads TGCGCCCGGCTGGGACTTCCCGGTGAGCAGTTCTTC. The V and J genes are TRBV10-1 and TRBJ2-1; possible D gene TRBD2, 6 bases. Germline V gives CDR1 WNHNN, CDR2 SYGVQD (reference sequence). The CDR3 consists of 12 residues. V gave up 11 bases and J gave up 9 bases, with 17 bases separating them.

The chain employs TRBV10-3 and TRBJ2-2; D remains ambiguous. Germline CDR1 is ENHRY and CDR2 is SYGVKD. The CDR3 spans 14 residues. The ends were cut back, 2 bases at V and 5 bases at J, with 9 bases in the middle. This CDR3 is CAISEMSKTGELFF. Written as DNA, the CDR3 is TGTGCCATCAGTGAGATGAGCAAAACCGGGGAGCTGTTTTTT.

V and J are TRBV27 and TRBJ2-7, with D possibly matching TRBD2 (7 bases). Looked up from germline, CDR1 is MNHEY and CDR2 is SMNVEV (reference sequence). The CDR3 has 16 amino acids. V was trimmed by 3 bases and J by 5 bases, leaving 20 bases between them. This CDR3 reads CASSFGRGARRDEQYF. The CDR3 DNA is TGTGCCAGCAGTTTTGGCCGGGGGGCGCGGAGGGACGAGCAGTACTTC.

The chain is built from TRBV7-2 and TRBJ1-5; 7 nucleotides agree with TRBD1. Unmatched junction bases numbered 4, after V lost 4 bases and J lost 4 bases. The CDR3 runs to 14 residues. Germline values: CDR1 SGHTA, CDR2 FQGNSA. The CDR3, as DNA: TGTGCCAGCAGCTCGGGACAGCAAAATCAGCCCCAGCATTTT. Translated: CASSSGQQNQPQHF. Combining the CDR3 with reference TRBV7-2 and TRBJ1-5 gives the whole variable domain GAGVSQSPSNKVTEKGKDVELRCDPISGHTALYWYRQSLGQGLEFLIYFQGNSAPDKSGLPSDRFSAERTGGSVSTLTIQRTQQEDSAVYLCASSSGQQNQPQHFGDGTRLSIL.

The V call is TRBV10-3, the J call TRBJ2-3; 7 bases match TRBD2. The germline V gene encodes CDR1 ENHRY and CDR2 SYGVKD. V gave up 5 bases and J gave up 2 bases; unmatched junction bases: 4. This CDR3 is 14 amino acids long. The DNA of the CDR3 is TGTGCCATCAGTCGGGCGGGAGACACAGATACGCAGTATTTT. Translated: CAISRAGDTDTQYF.

V usage is TRBV6-5 and J usage is TRBJ1-1; a weak D match, TRBD1 (6 bases). This CDR3 has 13 residues. With 6 bases removed from V and 7 bases from J, the gap between germline ends came to 15 bases. CDR1 is MNHEY, CDR2 SVGAGI, per germline. The CDR3 nucleotides are TGTGCCAGCAGGTCGACAGGACTGGGTGAAGCTTTCTTT. Its translation: CASRSTGLGEAFF.

This clone is a singleton in its sample. The chain carries TRBV9 and TRBJ2-2, with 8 bases lining up with TRBD1. This CDR3 contains 15 residues. Germline CDR1 reads SGDLS; CDR2 reads YYNGEE. With V trimmed by 3 bases and J by 5 bases, 6 bases remained unmatched. The CDR3 reads CASSGNRGYTGELFF. The CDR3 region has the DNA TGTGCCAGCAGCGGGAACAGGGGGTATACCGGGGAGCTGTTTTTT.

V usage is TRBV12-3 or TRBV12-4 and J usage is TRBJ1-2; D unresolved. With 3 bases removed from V and 2 bases from J, the gap between germline ends came to 7 bases. This CDR3 comprises 13 residues. CDR3 nucleotides: TGTGCCAGCAGTTTGGGCAGAAACTATGGCTACACCTTC. It yields the protein CASSLGRNYGYTF.